One and the same sample provided the 13 T cell receptor beta chains below, sequenced in a study of CD8 T cells in ankylosing spondylitis. Overall study findings and caveats: About 8 highly homologous variants made up a TCR beta motif, and this motif appeared characteristic of ankylosing spondylitis blood.

Their specific antigens are unknown. TCRdb re-called the 5' RACE reads with MiXCR, one entry per CDR3 protein. There are hundreds of thousands of distinct CDR3 sequences in the sample; around 26% occur only once, and 0.89% lies in the top ten. The sequencing input was blood, either unsorted or a sorted T cell fraction (not recorded which). The receptors were gathered from a male donor with ankylosing spondylitis.

J is TRBJ2-5 and V is TRBV5-5; 8 nucleotides agree with TRBD2. There are 16 residues in the CDR3. From germline, CDR1 is SGHKS and CDR2 YYEKEE (reference sequence). V was clipped by 7 bases and J by 2 bases; unmatched bases: 13. CDR3 bases: TGTGCCAGCTCCCATAGAGCGGGAGTTGGACAAGAGACCCAGTACTTC. It encodes CASSHRAGVGQETQYF.

A few counts support this clonotype. The chain combines TRBV4-1 with TRBJ1-5, with TRBD1 matching over 7 bases. The germline V gene encodes CDR1 MGHRA and CDR2 YSYEKL. The CDR3 consists of 15 residues. With V trimmed by 2 bases and J by 4 bases, 5 bases remained unmatched. The CDR3 sequence: CASSQRGLENQPQHF. The CDR3 DNA reads as TGCGCCAGCAGCCAAAGGGGGCTCGAGAATCAGCCCCAGCATTTT.

The chain carries TRBV11-1 and TRBJ2-1; 10 bases align to TRBD1. CDR3 length: 20 residues. Unmatched junction bases numbered 17, after V lost 0 bases and J lost 6 bases. Germline CDR1 SGHAT, CDR2 FQDESV (reference sequence). CDR3: CASSLARQGASPGKRNEQFF. For the CDR3, the DNA is TGTGCCAGCAGCTTAGCGCGACAGGGGGCCTCCCCGGGGAAACGCAATGAGCAGTTCTTC.

The V call is TRBV7-8, the J call TRBJ2-1, with D perhaps matching TRBD2 (5 bases). Trimming pared 5 bases from V and 6 bases from J, leaving 17 bases between. The length of the CDR3 is 15 residues. The germline gives CDR1 SGHVS, CDR2 FQNEAQ. The CDR3 loop is CASSAPEGPLNEQFF. Here the CDR3 DNA reads TGTGCCAGCAGCGCCCCCGAGGGCCCCCTCAATGAGCAGTTCTTC.

V gene TRBV5-1 combines with J gene TRBJ2-7; 8 bases are shared with TRBD2. From germline, CDR1 is SGHRS and CDR2 YFSETQ. Losses at the gene ends were 2 bases for V and 7 bases for J; bases not matched to a gene: 8. The CDR3 contains 14 residues. The CDR3 region is CASSFDGRASEQYF. CDR3 sequence (DNA): TGCGCCAGCAGCTTTGACGGGAGGGCTAGTGAGCAGTACTTC. The whole variable domain, filled in from reference TRBV5-1 and TRBJ2-7, reads KAGVTQTPRYLIKTRGQQVTLSCSPISGHRSVSWYQQTPGQGLQFLFEYFSETQRNKGNFPGRFSGRQFSNSRSEMNVSTLELGDSALYLCASSFDGRASEQYFGPGTRLTVT.

This clonotype showed up just a few times. The chain links TRBV20-1 to TRBJ2-1, with D tentatively TRBD2 (5 bases). This CDR3 is built from 12 residues. The germline V and J ends were trimmed by 5 bases and 5 bases, with 10 bases remaining between them. The germline V gene encodes CDR1 DFQATT and CDR2 SNEGSKA (reference sequence). The CDR3 DNA is TGCAGTGCTGCACCGGGAAACAATGAGCAGTTCTTC. This translates into CSAAPGNNEQFF.

The chain combines TRBV7-6 with TRBJ2-3; TRBD2 agrees at 16 bases. Germline-derived CDR1 and CDR2 are SGHVS and FNYEAQ. The CDR3 extends over 17 amino acids. V trimming: 4 bases; J trimming: 4 bases; junction bases outside the gene matches: 5. CDR3 protein: CASSSGLAGGPSDTQYF. DNA for the CDR3: TGTGCCAGCAGCTCGGGACTAGCGGGAGGGCCCTCAGATACGCAGTATTTT.

The J gene is TRBJ2-2, the V gene TRBV4-1; D possibly corresponds to TRBD2 (5 bases). With 1 base removed from V and 5 bases from J, the gap between germline ends came to 14 bases. The CDR3 runs to 16 residues. Germline lookup yields CDR1 MGHRA and CDR2 YSYEKL. Here the CDR3 DNA reads TGCGCCAGCAGCCAAGTTGGAACTAGTAAGACCGGGGAGCTGTTTTTT. It translates to CASSQVGTSKTGELFF.

This rearrangement joins TRBV12-3 or TRBV12-4 to TRBJ2-7; D gene uncertain. The CDR3 covers 13 residues. The germline V and J ends were trimmed by 3 bases and 0 bases, with 6 bases remaining between them. The DNA for the CDR3 is TGTGCCAGCAGTTTTGGGCGCTCCTACGAGCAGTACTTC. The encoded protein is CASSFGRSYEQYF.

This clonotype was observed a few times. This chain uses TRBV20-1 with TRBJ2-7; 10 bases align to TRBD2. Germline lookup yields CDR1 DFQATT and CDR2 SNEGSKA (reference sequence). The CDR3 is 15 residues long. V trimming: 3 bases; J trimming: 2 bases; junction bases outside the gene matches: 7. The CDR3 nucleotides read TGCAGTGCTAGCCCCGGGACTAGCGTTACCTACGAGCAGTACTTC. Encoded protein: CSASPGTSVTYEQYF.

The chain links TRBV20-1 to TRBJ2-1, with 7 nucleotides matching TRBD2. The CDR3 runs 14 residues. V lost 6 bases, J lost 6 bases, and 11 bases stayed unmatched. Germline lookup yields CDR1 DFQATT and CDR2 SNEGSKA (reference sequence). In nucleotides, the CDR3 is TGCAGTGCCCCCAACGGGGGGAAGGGCAATGAGCAGTTCTTC. The encoded protein is CSAPNGGKGNEQFF.

The rearrangement links TRBV4-2 to TRBJ1-2; D gene uncertain. Deletions cut 4 bases from V and 4 bases from J, with 25 bases between. Germline CDR1 is LGHNA and CDR2 is YNFKEQ. CDR3 size: 18 residues. Written as DNA, the CDR3 is TGTGCCAGCAGCCCCCAGGCGGCAGCTGCTTCCTTGGGCTATGGCTACACCTTC. Protein product: CASSPQAAAASLGYGYTF.

V is TRBV5-1 and J is TRBJ2-2; perhaps TRBD1 as D (5 bases). The V gene's germline CDR1 is SGHRS and CDR2 YFSETQ. V was trimmed by 3 bases and J by 4 bases, leaving 7 bases between them. The CDR3 runs 13 residues. CDR3 nucleotide sequence: TGCGCCAGCAGCTCCAGGGTCACCGGGGAGCTGTTTTTT. Translating it yields CASSSRVTGELFF.